This paragraph covers one T cell receptor (beta chain) sequence. It may be a read error: a sequence one base away is much more abundant. The data were taken from a study of molecular identifiers for immune sequencing clone quantification. TCRdb reprocessed the PCR reads via MiXCR and lists one record per CDR3 protein. The table has over 600,000 distinct CDR3 sequences, about 20% seen once. Each library that profiled naive CD8 cells came from around 20,000 to 990,000 sorted cells with 10%, 30% or 50% RNA. There are 18 residues in the CDR3. The germline gives CDR1 SGHNT, CDR2 YYREEE (reference sequence).

The sequencing sample was made of naive CD8+ T cells from blood, with Jurkat cell RNA spiked in. Specified subset: FACS-sorted CD8+CD4-CCR7+CD45RA+ naive T cells. V usage is TRBV5-4 and J usage is TRBJ1-1; 9 bases line up with TRBD1. The TCR originated in a human donor in good health. Some libraries in this study had Jurkat cell RNA spiked in. Here the CDR3 DNA reads TGTGCCGGCAGCCCAAGTCCCGGGACAGGGAGATTGGACACTGAAGCTTTCTTT. Protein product: CAGSPSPGTGRLDTEAFF. Using reference TRBV5-4 and TRBJ1-1 for the parts outside the CDR3, the full variable domain is ETGVTQSPTHLIKTRGQQVTLRCSSQSGHNTVSWYQQALGQGPQFIFQYYREEENGRGNFPPRFSGLQFPNYSSELNVNALELDDSALYLCAGSPSPGTGRLDTEAFFGQGTRLTVV.